The 25 T cell receptor beta chains in this list originate from one sample, sequenced in a study of a mutant IDH1 vaccine in newly diagnosed glioma. The repertoire was sequenced with immunoSEQ multiplex PCR; TCRdb's copy has only in-frame clones and lacks some. The sample contains tens of thousands of clones, roughly 87% of which appear only once. These receptors are not linked to any known antigen. The time point denotes: week 47, end of study. Mutant IDH1 20-mer peptide, at 300 ug, made up each vaccine dose, with topical imiquimod. Sequencing used PBMCs, obtained from a glioma patient whose treatment included an IDH1 peptide vaccine. The source is a man under 40 with glioma.

This chain connects TRBV2 to TRBJ1-2; D call uncertain. CDR1 is SNHLY and CDR2 is FYNNEI in the germline V gene. V lost 3 bases to trimming and J lost 0 bases, with 5 bases between them. The CDR3 consists of 13 residues. In DNA form, the CDR3 reads TGTGCCAGCAGTGACAGCCCTAACTATGGCTACACCTTC. Translated, it gives CASSDSPNYGYTF.

J is TRBJ2-7 and V is TRBV9; a weak D match, TRBD1 (6 bases). V was trimmed by 3 bases and J by 2 bases, leaving 12 bases between them. CDR3 length: 14 amino acids. CDR1 is SGDLS, CDR2 YYNGEE, per germline. The CDR3 DNA sequence: TGTGCCAGCAGCGGAGGGGGAACCGCCTACGAGCAGTACTTC. Its translation is CASSGGGTAYEQYF.

The V gene is TRBV7-2, the J gene TRBJ2-1; D remains ambiguous. The germline CDR1 and CDR2 sequences are SGHTA and FQGNSA. Trimming pared 4 bases from V and 8 bases from J, leaving 12 bases between. This CDR3 contains 13 residues. CDR3 sequence (DNA): TGTGCCAGCAGCTCCCCGGTTAGCCATGAGCAGTTCTTC. Its translation: CASSSPVSHEQFF.

The chain uses TRBV18 and TRBJ2-5; 10 bases map to TRBD1. Germline V gives CDR1 KGHSH, CDR2 LQKENI. J was trimmed by 1 base and V by 3 bases; bases with no gene match: 2. This CDR3 contains 15 residues. Here the CDR3 reads CASSPGTGVQETQYF. In DNA form, the CDR3 reads TGTGCCAGCTCACCTGGGACAGGGGTCCAAGAGACCCAGTACTTC.

The V and J genes are TRBV2 and TRBJ2-7; no clear D gene. The germline V gene encodes CDR1 SNHLY and CDR2 FYNNEI. The CDR3 covers 18 residues. Trimming took off 11 bases at V and 0 bases at J, with 29 bases between the two ends. The CDR3 loop is CAGNPLASRAGNSYEQYF. In DNA form, the CDR3 reads TGTGCCGGCAATCCTCTTGCGAGCCGGGCAGGCAACTCCTACGAGCAGTACTTC.

The chain carries TRBV30 and TRBJ1-5, with 8 bases lining up with TRBD1. The germline V gene encodes CDR1 GTSNPN and CDR2 SVGIG (reference sequence). With V trimmed by 3 bases and J by 7 bases, 8 bases remained unmatched. The CDR3 spans 14 residues. This CDR3 reads CAWRVDSGGQPQHF. The CDR3 nucleotides read TGTGCCTGGAGGGTCGATTCAGGGGGCCAGCCCCAGCATTTT.

The genes are TRBV2 and TRBJ2-1, with D possibly TRBD2 on 5 matching bases. Trimming took off 4 bases at V and 4 bases at J, with 14 bases between the two ends. The CDR3 loop spans 15 amino acids. Looked up from germline, CDR1 is SNHLY and CDR2 is FYNNEI. CDR3 nucleotides: TGTGCCAGCAGTGTACTGGTAGGGAGTTACAATGAGCAGTTCTTC. As protein: CASSVLVGSYNEQFF.

The chain recombines TRBV28 with TRBJ1-2; no clear D. Germline V CDR1 and CDR2: MDHEN, SYDVKM. This CDR3 is 15 amino acids long. Trimming pared 0 bases from V and 3 bases from J, leaving 11 bases between. This CDR3 is CASSLWEGAYYGYTF. CDR3 in DNA: TGTGCCAGCAGTTTATGGGAGGGAGCCTACTATGGCTACACCTTC.

This clone was seen once. V gene TRBV10-2 combines with J gene TRBJ2-2; possible D gene TRBD1, 6 bases. This CDR3 comprises 16 residues. CDR1 WSHSY and CDR2 SAAADI come from the germline V gene. Trimming stripped 4 bases from V and 4 bases from J, with 16 bases between. CDR3 residues: CASSVTGTQGTGELFF. As DNA, the CDR3 is TGCGCCAGCAGTGTAACAGGGACCCAGGGCACCGGGGAGCTGTTTTTT.

CDR3 protein: CASSYWTGSASTDTQYF. CDR3 in DNA: TGCGCCAGCAGTTACTGGACAGGGTCCGCCAGCACAGATACGCAGTATTTT. This rearrangement joins TRBV5-1 to TRBJ2-3; 8 bases align to TRBD1. V lost 5 bases, J lost 0 bases, and 11 bases stayed unmatched. CDR3 length: 17 amino acids. Germline V gene lookup returns CDR1 SGHRS and CDR2 YFSETQ.

The genes are TRBV27 and TRBJ1-6, with TRBD1 as a possible D gene (5 bases). The CDR3 is 15 residues long. V was clipped by 2 bases and J by 8 bases, with 13 bases between them. Per the germline V gene, CDR1 is MNHEY and CDR2 is SMNVEV (reference sequence). The DNA for the CDR3 is TGTGCCAGCAGTTTACGCGGGGGTTGGGATTCACCCCTCCACTTT. Its protein product is CASSLRGGWDSPLHF.

The V and J genes are TRBV19 and TRBJ2-6; D might be TRBD2 (6 bases). This CDR3 has 14 amino acids. Germline CDR1 LNHDA, CDR2 SQIVND (reference sequence). The V and J ends lost 10 bases and 2 bases respectively, with 12 bases between them. CDR3 loop: CATGTFTGANVLTF. The DNA for the CDR3 is TGTGCCACCGGGACTTTCACTGGGGCCAACGTCCTGACTTTC.

This clone appeared a single time. This chain uses TRBV30 with TRBJ1-2; 10 positions match TRBD1. Germline loops: CDR1 GTSNPN, CDR2 SVGIG (reference sequence). V lost 4 bases and J lost 2; bases outside the gene matches: 7. The length of the CDR3 is 15 residues. In nucleotides, the CDR3 is TGTGCCTGGAATAACCCGGGACAGGGGAACTATGGCTACACCTTC. This sequence encodes CAWNNPGQGNYGYTF.

The V call is TRBV10-2, the J call TRBJ1-1, with D uncertain. Germline CDR1 reads WSHSY; CDR2 reads SAAADI. Trimming stripped 2 bases from V and 1 base from J, with 20 bases between. The CDR3 has 18 amino acids. CDR3 amino acids: CASSEHILSRAENTEAFF. In DNA, the CDR3 is TGCGCCAGCAGTGAGCACATCCTATCCAGAGCCGAGAACACTGAAGCTTTCTTT.

The V gene is TRBV4-1, the J gene TRBJ2-2, with D tentatively TRBD2 (6 bases). Trimming pared 2 bases from V and 2 bases from J, leaving 9 bases between. Per germline, CDR1 MGHRA and CDR2 YSYEKL. This CDR3 is 15 amino acids long. The DNA of the CDR3 is TGCGCCAGCAGCCAATCGGGACTTAACACCGGGGAGCTGTTTTTT. Amino acids: CASSQSGLNTGELFF.

This clone was detected only a few times. The CDR3 coding sequence is TGTGCCAGCAGCTTGGACAGTAGCAATCAGCCCCAGCATTTT. It specifies CASSLDSSNQPQHF. This rearrangement joins TRBV28 to TRBJ1-5; TRBD1 might be the D (6 bases). Trimming cost V 6 bases and J 0 bases, with 9 bases left between them. Germline CDR1 is MDHEN and CDR2 is SYDVKM. This CDR3 is 14 amino acids long. Filled out from reference TRBV28 and TRBJ1-5, the complete variable domain reads DVKVTQSSRYLVKRTGEKVFLECVQDMDHENMFWYRQDPGLGLRLIYFSYDVKMKEKGDIPEGYSVSREKKERFSLILESASTNQTSMYLCASSLDSSNQPQHFGDGTRLSIL.

This chain connects TRBV5-6 to TRBJ2-3, with D possibly being TRBD2 (5 bases). Germline V gene sequence: CDR1 SGHDT, CDR2 YYEEEE. This CDR3 is 18 amino acids long. Trimming stripped 3 bases from V and 0 bases from J, with 20 bases between. CDR3 bases: TGTGCCAGCAGCTGGCTACGATTGGTAGCGACTAGCACAGATACGCAGTATTTT. Translation gives CASSWLRLVATSTDTQYF.

The genes are TRBV9 and TRBJ1-4; TRBD1 matches at 9 bases. Germline CDR1 is SGDLS and CDR2 is YYNGEE. J lost 13 bases, V lost 2 bases, and 12 bases had no gene match. The CDR3 runs 15 residues. CDR3 nucleotides: TGTGCCAGCAGCGTGGGGGGACAGGGAAGATTCGGACTGTTTTTT. Translating gives CASSVGGQGRFGLFF.

V and J are TRBV4-2 and TRBJ2-7, with 7 bases fitting TRBD2. The CDR3 is 16 residues long. Germline CDR1 is LGHNA and CDR2 is YNFKEQ. J lost 1 base, V lost 1 base, and 7 bases had no gene match. Written as DNA, the CDR3 is TGTGCCAGCAGCCAAGCCGCTGGGACTACTTCCTACGAGCAGTACTTC. This gives the protein CASSQAAGTTSYEQYF.

CDR3 nucleotide sequence: TGTGCCAGCTCACCATACAAGGGGGCCGGGGAGCTGTTTTTT. Protein sequence: CASSPYKGAGELFF. The chain couples TRBV18 to TRBJ2-2; D might be TRBD1 (6 bases). Germline lookup yields CDR1 KGHSH and CDR2 LQKENI. The length of the CDR3 is 14 residues. V lost 2 bases to trimming and J lost 6 bases, with 10 bases between them. Drawing the rest from reference TRBV18 and TRBJ2-2, the complete variable domain is NAGVMQNPRHLVRRRGQEARLRCSPMKGHSHVYWYRQLPEEGLKFMVYLQKENIIDESGMPKERFSAEFPKEGPSILRIQQVVRGDSAAYFCASSPYKGAGELFFGEGSRLTVL.

The chain carries TRBV7-9 and TRBJ2-7; tentatively, D is TRBD2 (5 bases). Trimming removed 3 bases at V and 0 bases at J, with 15 bases between. CDR3 length equals 16 residues. The germline V gene has CDR1 SEHNR and CDR2 FQNEAQ (reference sequence). DNA for the CDR3: TGTGCCAGCAGCTTTAAGGACTCTACTCACTCCTACGAGCAGTACTTC. Its translation: CASSFKDSTHSYEQYF.

The chain couples TRBV7-2 to TRBJ1-6, with a tentative D call TRBD1 (6 bases). This CDR3 is 15 amino acids long. Trimming stripped 1 base from V and 8 bases from J, with 12 bases between. The V gene's germline CDR1 is SGHTA and CDR2 FQGNSA. CDR3 in amino acids: CASSLDARGDSPLHF. CDR3 DNA: TGTGCCAGCAGCTTAGATGCCAGGGGAGATTCACCCCTCCACTTT.

The rearrangement links TRBV6-5 to TRBJ2-5; 7 bases map to TRBD1. The J call is uncertain, as TRBJ2-7 better fits the DNA end. CDR1 and CDR2 from the germline V gene are MNHEY and SVGAGI. This CDR3 comprises 14 residues. In DNA, the CDR3 is TGTGCCAGCATGGGACAGCGCTCGCCCTACGAGCAGTACTTC. It encodes CASMGQRSPYEQYF.

The rearrangement uses TRBV7-8 and TRBJ1-3; 8 bases fit TRBD1. The V and J ends lost 3 bases and 2 bases, in that order; junction bases with no gene match: 3. Germline assignment: CDR1 SGHVS and CDR2 FQNEAQ. The CDR3 sequence is 15 residues long. CDR3 residues: CASSLTGDPGNTIYF. CDR3 coding DNA: TGTGCCAGCAGCTTGACAGGGGACCCTGGAAACACCATATATTTT.

V usage is TRBV4-2 and J usage is TRBJ2-3; 16 nucleotides align to TRBD2. There are 18 residues in the CDR3. J was trimmed by 1 base and V by 4 bases; bases with no gene match: 5. Germline V gene sequence: CDR1 LGHNA, CDR2 YNFKEQ. CDR3 DNA: TGTGCCAGCAGCCCGGGACTAGCGGGGGGGCCGGGCACAGATACGCAGTATTTT. Protein sequence: CASSPGLAGGPGTDTQYF.